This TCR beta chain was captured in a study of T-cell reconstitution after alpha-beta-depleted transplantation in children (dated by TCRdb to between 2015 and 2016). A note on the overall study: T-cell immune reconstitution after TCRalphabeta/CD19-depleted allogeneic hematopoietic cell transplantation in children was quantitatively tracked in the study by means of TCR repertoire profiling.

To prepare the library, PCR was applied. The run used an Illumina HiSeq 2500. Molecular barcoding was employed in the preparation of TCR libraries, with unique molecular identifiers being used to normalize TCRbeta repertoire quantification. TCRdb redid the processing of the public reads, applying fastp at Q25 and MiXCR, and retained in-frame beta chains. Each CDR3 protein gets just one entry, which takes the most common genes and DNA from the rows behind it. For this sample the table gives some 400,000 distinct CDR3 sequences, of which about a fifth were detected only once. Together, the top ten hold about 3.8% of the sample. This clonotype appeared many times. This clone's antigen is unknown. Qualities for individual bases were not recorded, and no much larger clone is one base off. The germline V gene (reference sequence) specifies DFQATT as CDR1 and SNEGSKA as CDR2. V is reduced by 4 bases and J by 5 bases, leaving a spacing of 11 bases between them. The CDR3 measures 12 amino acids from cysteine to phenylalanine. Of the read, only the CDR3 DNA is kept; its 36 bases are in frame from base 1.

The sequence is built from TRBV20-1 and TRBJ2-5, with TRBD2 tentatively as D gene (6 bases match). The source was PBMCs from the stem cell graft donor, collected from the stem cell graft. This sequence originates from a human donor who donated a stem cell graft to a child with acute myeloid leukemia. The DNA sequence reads TGCAGTGCTACCCCTAGCGCGGAGACCCAGTACTTC. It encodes CSATPSAETQYF.